The 6 T cell receptor beta chains given below trace back to one sample, sequenced in a study of beta chain features in type 1 diabetes. Reverse transcribing all isolated RNA meant expressed TCRB transcripts were sequenced. The protocol was immunoSEQ multiplex PCR, while the TCRdb copy is restricted to in-frame clones and leaves out a portion. Altogether around 300,000 clones are present, roughly 8% being singletons, with the ten largest covering over 0.8%. The sequencing sample was made of central memory CD4+ T cells from blood. These receptors came from a woman between 18 and 29 years old in good health.

This chain connects TRBV4-2 to TRBJ1-5; 8 bases agree with TRBD1. The CDR3 sequence is 18 residues long. The V gene's germline CDR1 is LGHNA and CDR2 YNFKEQ. Trimming removed 2 bases from V and 4 bases from J; junction bases left unmatched: 13. CDR3 in DNA: TGTGCCAGCAGCCAACTAGGAGCAGGGGGCTTGGGGAATCAGCCCCAGCATTTT. This encodes CASSQLGAGGLGNQPQHF.

In this sample, this clone turned up a few times. The V gene is TRBV7-2, the J gene TRBJ2-1; D is undetermined. Germline values: CDR1 SGHTA, CDR2 FQGNSA. The length of the CDR3 is 12 residues. With 2 bases removed from V and 15 bases from J, the gap between germline ends came to 14 bases. The CDR3 DNA reads as TGTGCCAGCAGCTTAAACAACCAGCCCCTGTTCTTC. Protein sequence: CASSLNNQPLFF.

The rearrangement links TRBV5-1 to TRBJ2-1; weak D call: TRBD1 (7 bases). Germline lookup yields CDR1 SGHRS and CDR2 YFSETQ. The CDR3 loop spans 15 amino acids. The ends were cut back, 3 bases at V and 0 bases at J, with 10 bases in the middle. The CDR3 protein is CASSSGGSSYNEQFF. CDR3 bases: TGCGCCAGCAGCTCAGGGGGGAGCTCCTACAATGAGCAGTTCTTC.

This clone turned up a few times. The chain couples TRBV15 to TRBJ2-7, with a tentative D call TRBD1 (6 bases). The CDR3 length is 16 residues. The V gene lost 5 bases and the J gene lost 4 bases, with 21 bases spanning the gap. The V gene's germline CDR1 is LNHNV and CDR2 YYDKDF (reference sequence). The CDR3 coding sequence is TGTGCCACCAGCTCTTTCGCCGGGCAGGGGTATTACGAGCAGTACTTC. Amino acid sequence: CATSSFAGQGYYEQYF.

This clone was recorded a few times. The gene calls are TRBV4-3 and TRBJ2-3, with D possibly being TRBD2 (6 bases). Trimming took 0 bases from V and 8 from J, leaving 21 bases between them. CDR3 length equals 17 residues. The germline gives CDR1 LGHNA, CDR2 YSLEER. CDR3 nucleotides: TGCGCCAGCAGCCAAGATCCCGCGGGACCCGCTACGGGTACGCAGTATTTT. Translation: CASSQDPAGPATGTQYF.

The CDR3 loop reads CASRKQGGSNQPQHF. The DNA for the CDR3 is TGTGCCAGCAGGAAACAGGGCGGATCAAATCAGCCCCAGCATTTT. The V call is TRBV6-5, the J call TRBJ1-5; a weak D match, TRBD1 (6 bases). From germline, CDR1 is MNHEY and CDR2 SVGAGI. V was trimmed by 6 bases and J by 4 bases, leaving 16 bases between them. The CDR3 sequence is 15 residues long.